The 21 T cell receptor beta chains reported below all come from one sample, sequenced in a study of graft-versus-host responses after intestinal transplantation. Antigens for these TCRs are unknown. The table came from immunoSEQ multiplex PCR; TCRdb's copy has only in-frame clones and leaves some out. The repertoire includes nearly 110,000 clones, 87% of them detected once, and approximately 0.76% sits in the top ten. Source: unstimulated CD4+ T cells sorted from spleen or lymph node cells, taken before transplant. All receptors come from a human donor who was the organ donor for an intestinal transplant.

The CDR3 nucleotides read TGCGCCAGCAGCCAAGAGGGATCCGGGTTCAATCAGCCCCAGCATTTT. Its protein product is CASSQEGSGFNQPQHF. The rearrangement uses TRBV4-1 and TRBJ1-5; D is undetermined. The CDR3 length is 16 residues. Trimming took off 0 bases at V and 3 bases at J, with 12 bases between the two ends. In germline, CDR1 is MGHRA, CDR2 YSYEKL.

The chain couples TRBV6-6 to TRBJ1-1; D gene ambiguous. This CDR3 contains 12 residues. Between the trimmed V and J ends, which lost 6 bases and 2 bases, there was a span of 7 bases. From germline, CDR1 is MNHNY and CDR2 SVGAGI (reference sequence). The CDR3 here is CASSLRNTEAFF. The DNA of the CDR3 is TGTGCCAGCAGCCTACGTAACACTGAAGCTTTCTTT.

This chain joins TRBV1 and TRBJ2-3; TRBD2 reflects the table's D call only, with no check against the DNA. TRBV1 represents a pseudogene. This CDR3 comprises 18 residues. CDR3 nucleotide sequence: TGCACCAGCAGCCAAGGAAGGGAGGGTAGGGGGGCTTCAGATACGCAGTATTTT. Translation gives CTSSQGREGRGASDTQYF.

The chain uses TRBV6-1 and TRBJ2-7; D gene ambiguous. The CDR3 is 14 residues long. V was trimmed by 7 bases and J by 5 bases, leaving 18 bases between them. Looked up from germline, CDR1 is MNHNS and CDR2 is SASEGT. CDR3 in DNA: TGTGCCAGCACCCCTGCGGTCGGGTCCCACGAGCAGTACTTC. Its protein is CASTPAVGSHEQYF.

The gene calls are TRBV30 and TRBJ1-6; D is perhaps TRBD1 (6 bases). Germline CDR1 reads GTSNPN; CDR2 reads SVGIG (reference sequence). V was clipped by 7 bases and J by 7 bases, with 20 bases between them. The CDR3 spans 15 residues. The CDR3 coding sequence is TGTGCCTCGGCCTGGGGGCTAGCGGCCAATTCACCCCTCCACTTT. Its translation: CASAWGLAANSPLHF.

The chain recombines TRBV7-9 with TRBJ1-3, with no clear D. The CDR3 spans 15 residues. The V and J ends lost 6 bases and 6 bases respectively, with 18 bases between them. CDR1 is SEHNR and CDR2 is FQNEAQ in the germline V gene (reference sequence). DNA of the CDR3: TGTGCCAGCAGGAACGACCGGGTCTTGGCAAACACCATATATTTT. It encodes CASRNDRVLANTIYF.

This chain links TRBV7-2 with TRBJ2-5; 8 bases line up with TRBD2. The CDR3 covers 18 residues. Germline CDR1 SGHTA, CDR2 FQGNSA. Trimming at V came to 2 bases and at J to 4 bases, leaving 15 bases not matched to a gene. CDR3 region: CASSLFIDGGAGPETQYF. The DNA for the CDR3 is TGTGCCAGCAGCTTATTCATCGACGGGGGGGCCGGTCCAGAGACCCAGTACTTC.

The chain has TRBV6-1 and TRBJ2-7; D is uncertain. This CDR3 spans 14 amino acids. V lost 4 bases and J 1 base, leaving 11 bases between the germline ends. The germline V gene has CDR1 MNHNS and CDR2 SASEGT. CDR3 nucleotide sequence: TGTGCCAGCAGTGGAACAGAATTATCCTACGAGCAGTACTTC. Translating gives CASSGTELSYEQYF.

The chain recombines TRBV5-6 with TRBJ2-5; possible D gene TRBD1, 6 bases. In germline, CDR1 is SGHDT, CDR2 YYEEEE. The V gene lost 0 bases and the J gene lost 0 bases, with 15 bases spanning the gap. CDR3 length: 17 residues. CDR3 coding DNA: TGTGCCAGCAGCTTGGTGGTCAGGGGAAAGTACCAAGAGACCCAGTACTTC. It encodes CASSLVVRGKYQETQYF.

The chain joins TRBV5-1 to TRBJ2-5; D tentatively reads TRBD1 or TRBD2 (6 bases each). The CDR3 is 17 amino acids. Germline V gives CDR1 SGHRS, CDR2 YFSETQ. Between the trimmed V and J ends, which lost 4 bases and 5 bases, there was a span of 24 bases. The CDR3: CASSPGWGDTKVETQYF. CDR3 nucleotide sequence: TGCGCCAGCAGCCCGGGTTGGGGGGACACGAAAGTGGAGACCCAGTACTTC.

The chain joins TRBV7-9 to TRBJ1-2; D possibly corresponds to TRBD1 (5 bases). Trimming took off 5 bases at V and 2 bases at J, with 12 bases between the two ends. The CDR3 sequence is 14 residues long. Germline V lookup: CDR1 SEHNR, CDR2 FQNEAQ (reference sequence). The CDR3 DNA is TGTGCCAGCAGCCCTCAGACAGCCAACTATGGCTACACCTTC. Its protein product is CASSPQTANYGYTF.

V is TRBV11-1 and J is TRBJ1-1; D is unresolved. V shed 4 bases and J shed 5 bases, with 14 bases lying between them. The germline V gene encodes CDR1 SGHAT and CDR2 FQDESV (reference sequence). The CDR3 covers 14 residues. CDR3 nucleotide sequence: TGTGCCAGCAGCTCCGAGATGGCGGGAACTGAAGCTTTCTTT. Translation gives CASSSEMAGTEAFF.

The V gene is TRBV7-3, the J gene TRBJ2-1; TRBD2 matches at 12 bases. Germline assignment: CDR1 SGHTA and CDR2 FQGTGA. The CDR3 runs 15 residues. V shed 3 bases, J shed 8 bases, and the junction held 5 bases outside the gene matches. CDR3 sequence reads: CASSLTSGSTYEQFF. The CDR3 DNA reads as TGTGCCAGCAGCTTGACTAGCGGGAGCACCTATGAGCAGTTCTTC.

V usage is TRBV7-3 and J usage is TRBJ2-3; D ambiguous. V was cut by 3 bases and J by 4 bases, with 8 bases left in between. Germline V gene lookup returns CDR1 SGHTA and CDR2 FQGTGA. The CDR3 sequence is 13 residues long. The CDR3 DNA follows: TGTGCCAGCAGCTTCGGCCCGGCAGATACGCAGTATTTT. Translating it yields CASSFGPADTQYF. The entire variable domain, with the rest obtained from reference TRBV7-3 and TRBJ2-3, is as follows: GAGVSQTPSNKVTEKGKYVELRCDPISGHTALYWYRQSLGQGPEFLIYFQGTGAADDSGLPNDRFFAVRPEGSVSTLKIQRTERGDSAVYLCASSFGPADTQYFGPGTRLTVL.

The chain joins TRBV12-1 to TRBJ2-1; TRBD2, the table's D call, lacks a check against the DNA. TRBV12-1 is a pseudogene. This CDR3 region has 16 residues. The CDR3 reads CASETFAGPVYNEQFF. The CDR3 nucleotides read TGTGCCAGCGAGACTTTTGCGGGGCCAGTCTACAATGAGCAGTTCTTC.

CDR3 in amino acids: CASSYREGSYEQYF. CDR3 coding DNA: TGTGCCAGCAGCTACCGGGAAGGCTCCTACGAGCAGTACTTC. The chain combines TRBV5-6 with TRBJ2-7, with D tentatively TRBD2 (5 bases). The germline CDR1 and CDR2 sequences are SGHDT and YYEEEE. Deletions cut 3 bases from V and 0 bases from J, with 10 bases between. This CDR3 spans 14 amino acids.

The V gene is TRBV6-5, the J gene TRBJ2-2; tentatively, D is TRBD2 (6 bases). Per germline, CDR1 MNHEY and CDR2 SVGAGI. CDR3 length: 15 amino acids. V was clipped by 6 bases and J by 3 bases, with 14 bases between them. CDR3 sequence (DNA): TGTGCCAGCAGAAAGGAGGGCCGGTACACCGGGGAGCTGTTTTTT. Translated: CASRKEGRYTGELFF.

This chain uses TRBV6-6 with TRBJ1-4, with D maybe TRBD1 (5 bases). Deletions cut 2 bases from V and 7 bases from J, with 11 bases between. This CDR3 is 14 amino acids long. Germline V gives CDR1 MNHNY, CDR2 SVGAGI (reference sequence). The CDR3 protein is CASSYVGPGEKLFF. The CDR3 DNA reads TGTGCCAGCAGTTACGTGGGGCCGGGTGAAAAACTGTTTTTT.

This rearrangement joins TRBV6-1 to TRBJ2-7, with D tentatively TRBD1 (6 bases). Trimming took off 6 bases at V and 2 bases at J, with 17 bases between the two ends. This CDR3 is 15 amino acids long. From germline, CDR1 is MNHNS and CDR2 SASEGT. The CDR3 DNA reads as TGTGCCAGCAGGCCGGACAGCCGAGGAACCTACGAGCAGTACTTC. Protein: CASRPDSRGTYEQYF.

This clone is a singleton in its sample. The chain has TRBV19 and TRBJ2-3; TRBD2 matches 11 bases. V dropped 5 bases and J dropped 1; count of bases not matched to a gene: 2. The CDR3 covers 15 residues. Per germline, CDR1 LNHDA and CDR2 SQIVND (reference sequence). The CDR3 sequence is CASSVLAGGTDTQYF. In DNA, the CDR3 is TGTGCCAGTAGTGTACTAGCGGGGGGCACAGATACGCAGTATTTT.

The rearrangement links TRBV6-1 to TRBJ1-1, with D possibly TRBD1 on 5 matching bases. Germline CDR1 and CDR2: MNHNS and SASEGT. V gave up 2 bases and J gave up 1 base, with 8 bases separating them. The CDR3 consists of 14 residues. The CDR3 spells CASSELRGNTEAFF. CDR3 DNA: TGTGCCAGCAGTGAATTAAGGGGGAACACTGAAGCTTTCTTT.